The 15 T cell receptor beta chains below all came from one sample that was sequenced in a study of blood T cell repertoires in COVID-19. The table came from immunoSEQ multiplex PCR; TCRdb's copy has only in-frame clones and leaves some out. The repertoire consists of 250,000 to 400,000 clones, with about 87% occurring once and the leading ten covering roughly 1.7%. The sequenced sample consisted of peripheral blood. Every receptor here comes from a woman aged 25 to 39 with COVID-19, enrolled during active disease.

The gene calls are TRBV6-4 and TRBJ2-2, with 8 nucleotides matching TRBD1. V dropped 3 bases and J dropped 5; count of bases not matched to a gene: 8. Per germline, CDR1 MRHNA and CDR2 SNTAGT. This CDR3 region has 16 residues. The CDR3 DNA reads TGTGCCAGCAGTGATGGGGCAGGGGGCGCGACCGGGGAGCTGTTTTTT. Its translation: CASSDGAGGATGELFF.

The chain is built from TRBV5-6 and TRBJ1-3; TRBD1 matches 9 bases. Trimming cost V 3 bases and J 8 bases; bases outside gene matches: 3. The CDR3 is 13 amino acids. Looked up from germline, CDR1 is SGHDT and CDR2 is YYEEEE. The CDR3, as DNA: TGTGCCAGCAGCTCGGACAGGGGATACACCATATATTTT. This codes for CASSSDRGYTIYF. The entire variable domain, with the rest obtained from reference TRBV5-6 and TRBJ1-3, is as follows: DAGVTQSPTHLIKTRGQQVTLRCSPKSGHDTVSWYQQALGQGPQFIFQYYEEEERQRGNFPDRFSGHQFPNYSSELNVNALLLGDSALYLCASSSDRGYTIYFGEGSWLTVV.

The genes are TRBV10-1 and TRBJ2-1, with 9 bases fitting TRBD2. This CDR3 comprises 14 residues. Looked up from germline, CDR1 is WNHNN and CDR2 is SYGVQD (reference sequence). Losses at the gene ends were 4 bases for V and 5 bases for J; bases not matched to a gene: 3. CDR3 residues: CASSGSSGNNEQFF. The CDR3 nucleotides are TGCGCCAGCAGTGGGTCTAGCGGGAACAATGAGCAGTTCTTC.

Note on this clone: Other DNA sequences within the sample encode an identical CDR3. The chain links TRBV7-2 to TRBJ1-1; D is unresolved. Looked up from germline, CDR1 is SGHTA and CDR2 is FQGNSA. Trimming stripped 2 bases from V and 2 bases from J, with 6 bases between. CDR3 size: 13 residues. For the CDR3, the DNA is TGTGCCAGCAGCTTATCCAGAAACACTGAAGCTTTCTTT. Protein sequence: CASSLSRNTEAFF.

In this sample, this clone turned up once. The genes are TRBV30 and TRBJ1-2, with 8 nucleotides matching TRBD1. V lost 8 bases and J lost 9; bases outside the gene matches: 11. Germline V gene data show CDR1 as GTSNPN and CDR2 as SVGIG (reference sequence). The CDR3 consists of 12 residues. This CDR3 reads CAGSGQGIRYTF. Here the CDR3 DNA reads TGTGCCGGTTCTGGACAGGGCATCCGCTACACCTTC. Using reference TRBV30 and TRBJ1-2 for the parts outside the CDR3, the full variable domain is SQTIHQWPATLVQPVGSPLSLECTVEGTSNPNLYWYRQAAGRGLQLLFYSVGIGQISSEVPQNLSASRPQDRQFILSSKKLLLSDSGFYLCAGSGQGIRYTFGSGTRLTVV.

J is TRBJ2-3 and V is TRBV19; 7 bases map to TRBD1. CDR1 LNHDA and CDR2 SQIVND come from the germline V gene (reference sequence). This CDR3 spans 16 amino acids. Trimming took 3 bases from V and 1 from J; bases not matched to a gene: 7. CDR3 in DNA: TGTGCCAGTAGTATGGCGGGTCAGGGGGGCACAGATACGCAGTATTTT. Translation gives CASSMAGQGGTDTQYF.

The rearrangement joins TRBV5-1 to TRBJ2-3; TRBD1 matches 8 bases. Per germline, CDR1 SGHRS and CDR2 YFSETQ. CDR3 size: 15 residues. The V and J ends lost 0 bases and 4 bases, in that order; junction bases with no gene match: 4. The CDR3 DNA reads as TGCGCCAGCAGCTTGGGGACAGGGTTTCCAGATACGCAGTATTTT. Translated, it gives CASSLGTGFPDTQYF.

V gene TRBV23-1 combines with J gene TRBJ2-7, with 8 bases matching TRBD2. TRBV23-1 counts as an open reading frame of uncertain function. The trim removed 0 bases at V and 6 bases at J, leaving 16 bases unmatched. CDR3 size: 18 residues. The CDR3 DNA reads TGCGCCAGCAGTCAATCCGAGAAGAGGCGGGGGGAAGGATGCGAGCAGTACGTC. It is translated as CASSQSEKRRGEGCEQYV.

The rearrangement links TRBV6-5 to TRBJ2-1, with a possible D match to TRBD1 (6 bases). The V end lost 2 bases, the J end lost 4 bases, and 12 bases lay between the germline ends. The CDR3 extends over 15 amino acids. Germline CDR1 is MNHEY and CDR2 is SVGAGI. CDR3 coding DNA: TGTGCCAGCAGTTACACGGACAGATCTTACAATGAGCAGTTCTTC. Translating it yields CASSYTDRSYNEQFF.

The chain links TRBV3-1 (or the pseudogene TRBV3-2) to TRBJ2-5; TRBD2 aligns across 13 bases. The CDR3 loop spans 15 amino acids. The germline gives CDR1 LGHDT, CDR2 YNNKEL (reference sequence). After removal of 3 bases from V and 4 bases from J, the junction contained 2 bases not matched to a gene. The CDR3 loop reads CASSHTSGGAETQYF. The DNA of the CDR3 is TGTGCCAGCAGCCATACTAGCGGGGGGGCAGAGACCCAGTACTTC.

The V gene is TRBV7-9, the J gene TRBJ2-4; tentatively, D is TRBD2 (5 bases). CDR1 and CDR2 (germline): SEHNR, FQNEAQ (reference sequence). Deletions cut 4 bases from V and 0 bases from J, with 16 bases between. The CDR3 is 17 residues long. CDR3 DNA sequence: TGTGCCAGCAGCTCCTCGGGGAGCACTCTAGCCAAAAACATTCAGTACTTC. Translating gives CASSSSGSTLAKNIQYF.

The chain is built from TRBV5-1 and TRBJ1-2, with D hard to call. The CDR3 covers 13 residues. The germline V and J ends were trimmed by 4 bases and 3 bases, with 10 bases remaining between them. Germline values: CDR1 SGHRS, CDR2 YFSETQ. The CDR3 protein is CASSRQVDYGYTF. The CDR3 DNA is TGCGCCAGCAGCCGTCAGGTGGACTATGGCTACACCTTC.

The chain carries TRBV28 and TRBJ1-1, with D tentatively TRBD1 (5 bases). The V gene lost 5 bases and the J gene lost 0 bases, with 16 bases spanning the gap. Germline V lookup: CDR1 MDHEN, CDR2 SYDVKM. CDR3 length: 16 residues. The DNA for the CDR3 is TGTGCCAGCAGTCTCCGCGGGGGAGATATGAACACTGAAGCTTTCTTT. Its translation: CASSLRGGDMNTEAFF.

This rearrangement joins TRBV9 to TRBJ1-2; 9 bases are a match to TRBD1. CDR1 is SGDLS and CDR2 is YYNGEE in the germline V gene. The J segment lost 4 bases and the V segment lost 0 bases, leaving 13 bases of the junction unmatched. The CDR3 contains 18 residues. The CDR3 sequence is CASSVEGDRDDSSYGYTF. For the CDR3, the DNA is TGTGCCAGCAGCGTAGAGGGGGACAGGGACGATAGCTCCTATGGCTACACCTTC.

The chain has TRBV7-8 and TRBJ1-6; D unresolved. CDR1 and CDR2 from the germline V gene are SGHVS and FQNEAQ. There are 14 residues in the CDR3. Between the trimmed V and J ends, which lost 1 base and 14 bases, there was a span of 15 bases. CDR3 nucleotide sequence: TGTGCCAGCAGCTTAGGGCAGGCTAAATTCACCCTCCACTTT. Translation: CASSLGQAKFTLHF.